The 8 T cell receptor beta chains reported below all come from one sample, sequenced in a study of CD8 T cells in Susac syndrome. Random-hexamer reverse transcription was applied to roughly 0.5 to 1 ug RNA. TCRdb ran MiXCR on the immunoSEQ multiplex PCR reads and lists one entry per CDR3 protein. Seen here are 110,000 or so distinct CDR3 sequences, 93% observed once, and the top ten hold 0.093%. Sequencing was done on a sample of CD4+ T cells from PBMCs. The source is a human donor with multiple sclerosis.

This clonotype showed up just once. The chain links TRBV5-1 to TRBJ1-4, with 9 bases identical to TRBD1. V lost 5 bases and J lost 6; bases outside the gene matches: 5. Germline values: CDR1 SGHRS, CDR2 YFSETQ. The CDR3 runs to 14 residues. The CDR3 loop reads CASSWTGEHEKLFF. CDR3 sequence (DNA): TGCGCCAGCAGTTGGACAGGGGAGCATGAAAAACTGTTTTTT.

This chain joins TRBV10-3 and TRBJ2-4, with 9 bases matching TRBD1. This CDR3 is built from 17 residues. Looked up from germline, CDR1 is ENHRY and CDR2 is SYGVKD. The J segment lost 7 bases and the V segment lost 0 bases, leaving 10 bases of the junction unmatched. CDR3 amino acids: CAISESKGTGWMNIQYF. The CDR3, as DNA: TGTGCCATCAGTGAGTCGAAGGGGACAGGGTGGATGAACATTCAGTACTTC.

CDR3 in DNA: TGTGCCTGGAGTCGGCAAAAAGCCGGGGCCTATAATTCACCCCTCCACTTT. Its translation: CAWSRQKAGAYNSPLHF. The chain links TRBV30 to TRBJ1-6; D not certain. Trimming removed 2 bases at V and 2 bases at J, with 16 bases between. This CDR3 comprises 17 residues. CDR1 and CDR2 from the germline V gene are GTSNPN and SVGIG (reference sequence).

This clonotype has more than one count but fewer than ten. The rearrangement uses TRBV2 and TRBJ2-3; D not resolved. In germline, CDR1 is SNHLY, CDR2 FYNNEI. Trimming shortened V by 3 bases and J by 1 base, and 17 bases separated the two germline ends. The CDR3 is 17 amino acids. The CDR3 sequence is CASSDFRKAVGTDTQYF. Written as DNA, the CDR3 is TGTGCCAGCAGTGACTTTCGCAAGGCGGTGGGCACAGATACGCAGTATTTT.

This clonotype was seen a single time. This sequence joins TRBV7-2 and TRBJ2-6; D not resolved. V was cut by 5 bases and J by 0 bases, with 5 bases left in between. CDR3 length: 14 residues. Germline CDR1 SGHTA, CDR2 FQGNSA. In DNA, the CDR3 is TGTGCCAGCAGCCCCACCTCTGGGGCCAACGTCCTGACTTTC. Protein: CASSPTSGANVLTF.

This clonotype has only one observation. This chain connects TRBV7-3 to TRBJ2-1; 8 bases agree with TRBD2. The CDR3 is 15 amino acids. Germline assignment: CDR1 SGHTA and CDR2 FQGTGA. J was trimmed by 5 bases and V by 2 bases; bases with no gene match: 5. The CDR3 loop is CASSLVTSGNNEQFF. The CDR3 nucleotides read TGTGCCAGCAGCTTAGTCACTAGCGGTAACAATGAGCAGTTCTTC.

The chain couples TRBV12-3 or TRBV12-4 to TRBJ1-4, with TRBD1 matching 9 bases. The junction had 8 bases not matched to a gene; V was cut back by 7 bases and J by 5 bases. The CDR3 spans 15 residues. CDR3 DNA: TGTGCCAGCAAACCACACAGGGGGCTCAATGAAAAACTGTTTTTT. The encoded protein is CASKPHRGLNEKLFF.

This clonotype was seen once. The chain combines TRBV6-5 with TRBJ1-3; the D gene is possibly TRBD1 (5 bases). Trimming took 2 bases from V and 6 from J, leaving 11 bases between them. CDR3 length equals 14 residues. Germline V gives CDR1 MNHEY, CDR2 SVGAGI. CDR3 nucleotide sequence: TGTGCCAGCAGTTACCGGGGGGTAGAAAACACCATATATTTT. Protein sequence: CASSYRGVENTIYF.